One sample yielded the 14 T cell receptor beta chains listed below, sequenced in a study of pediatric ulcerative colitis. Using immunoSEQ multiplex PCR, the repertoire was profiled, and TCRdb retains in-frame clones only, with some absent. The sample comprises roughly 25,000 clones, about 67% of which are singletons, and roughly 7% rests with the top ten. One to two pinch biopsies were taken from the rectum during colonoscopy. Sequenced: gut tissue. The receptors were gathered from a boy aged 10-17 years with severe ulcerative colitis.

This clone was seen a handful of times. This chain links TRBV30 with TRBJ1-1, with 7 bases matching TRBD1. This CDR3 is 13 amino acids long. Germline V gives CDR1 GTSNPN, CDR2 SVGIG (reference sequence). J lost 5 bases, V lost 4 bases, and 7 bases had no gene match. CDR3 sequence: CAWTRGYGTEAFF. The CDR3 DNA is TGTGCCTGGACCAGGGGGTATGGGACTGAAGCTTTCTTT.

The chain links TRBV2 to TRBJ2-1; 7 nucleotides agree with TRBD2. The CDR3 is 15 amino acids. The germline V gene has CDR1 SNHLY and CDR2 FYNNEI. V trimming: 4 bases; J trimming: 8 bases; junction bases outside the gene matches: 11. Here the CDR3 reads CASSVGGSRGDEQFF. CDR3 sequence (DNA): TGTGCCAGCAGTGTTGGCGGGAGCCGCGGGGATGAGCAGTTCTTC.

The V gene is TRBV28, the J gene TRBJ2-1, with 8 bases lining up with TRBD2. Germline CDR1 is MDHEN and CDR2 is SYDVKM. The CDR3 contains 19 residues. With V trimmed by 5 bases and J by 1 base, 16 bases remained unmatched. CDR3 sequence: CASSPSGTRRSSSYNEQFF. The CDR3 DNA is TGTGCCAGCAGTCCCTCAGGGACTAGAAGATCTTCTTCCTACAATGAGCAGTTCTTC.

The chain employs TRBV5-1 and TRBJ2-5; 13 bases are a match to TRBD2. The V segment lost 0 bases and the J segment 5 bases; nucleotides outside the gene matches: 7. Looked up from germline, CDR1 is SGHRS and CDR2 is YFSETQ. The CDR3 covers 17 residues. The CDR3 here is CASSLGGLAGSIETQYF. Written as DNA, the CDR3 is TGCGCCAGCAGCTTGGGGGGACTAGCGGGATCGATTGAGACCCAGTACTTC.

This clone has only one observation. This chain connects TRBV27 to TRBJ1-2, with D unclear. The CDR3 has 11 amino acids. Germline loops: CDR1 MNHEY, CDR2 SMNVEV (reference sequence). Trimming pared 2 bases from V and 5 bases from J, leaving 3 bases between. This CDR3 reads CASSLGYGYTF. The CDR3 nucleotides are TGTGCCAGCAGTTTAGGGTATGGCTACACCTTC.

This sequence joins TRBV2 and TRBJ1-5; no reliable D call. Trimming took off 7 bases at V and 0 bases at J, with 10 bases between the two ends. Per germline, CDR1 SNHLY and CDR2 FYNNEI. The CDR3 is 14 residues long. The CDR3 DNA follows: TGTGCCAGCATGCGGATACCTAGCAATCAGCCCCAGCATTTT. This gives the protein CASMRIPSNQPQHF.

The rearrangement uses TRBV19 and TRBJ2-5, with TRBD2 matching 14 bases. Per germline, CDR1 LNHDA and CDR2 SQIVND (reference sequence). CDR3 length: 15 residues. V gave up 5 bases and J gave up 5 bases; unmatched junction bases: 4. In nucleotides, the CDR3 is TGTGCCAGTAGTGGGACTAGCGGGAGTGGGGAGACCCAGTACTTC. It specifies CASSGTSGSGETQYF.

This chain connects TRBV9 to TRBJ2-7; 15 bases line up with TRBD2. Per the germline V gene, CDR1 is SGDLS and CDR2 is YYNGEE. This CDR3 is built from 16 residues. V was pared by 4 bases and J by 6 bases, with 8 bases of the junction left unmatched. CDR3 sequence (DNA): TGTGCCAGCAGCTCCCCCGAGGGACTAGCGGGAGGCGAGCAGTACTTC. This translates into CASSSPEGLAGGEQYF.

The table lists this clone with a few counts. The J gene is TRBJ2-1, the V gene TRBV5-4; weak D call: TRBD2 (7 bases). From germline, CDR1 is SGHNT and CDR2 YYREEE (reference sequence). This CDR3 has 15 amino acids. Trimming shortened V by 6 bases and J by 1 base, and 14 bases separated the two germline ends. CDR3 sequence: CASKKGGGSYNEQFF. CDR3 in DNA: TGTGCCAGCAAGAAAGGGGGAGGGTCCTACAATGAGCAGTTCTTC.

V usage is TRBV19 and J usage is TRBJ2-1; no reliable D call. Germline-derived CDR1 and CDR2 are LNHDA and SQIVND (reference sequence). The length of the CDR3 is 14 residues. V dropped 7 bases and J dropped 0 bases, with 10 bases sitting between them. CDR3 residues: CASNTGSSYNEQFF. DNA of the CDR3: TGTGCCAGTAATACGGGTAGCTCCTACAATGAGCAGTTCTTC.

The J gene is TRBJ2-7, the V gene TRBV11-2, with D tentatively TRBD1 (5 bases). Germline V gene lookup returns CDR1 SGHAT and CDR2 FQNNGV. V dropped 6 bases and J dropped 3 bases, with 15 bases sitting between them. The CDR3 loop spans 14 amino acids. In DNA, the CDR3 is TGTGCCAGCAGGCGGTTAGGGGCGAGCTACGAGCAGTACTTC. Protein: CASRRLGASYEQYF.

This clone was detected only a few times. The chain has TRBV11-3 and TRBJ2-7; 10 bases line up with TRBD1. The V and J ends lost 4 bases and 6 bases, in that order; junction bases with no gene match: 12. The CDR3 runs 16 residues. The V gene's germline CDR1 is SGHNT and CDR2 YENEEA. CDR3 protein: CASSSLPRDRGGEQYF. DNA of the CDR3: TGTGCCAGCAGCTCATTGCCCCGGGACAGGGGAGGCGAGCAGTACTTC.

This clone has just a few counts. The chain joins TRBV30 to TRBJ1-1; 7 bases match TRBD1. Germline V gives CDR1 GTSNPN, CDR2 SVGIG (reference sequence). CDR3 length: 11 amino acids. The trim removed 5 bases at V and 11 bases at J, leaving 8 bases unmatched. The CDR3 DNA reads TGTGCCTGGGCGGAAGGGGGCCGGGCTTTCTTT. This sequence encodes CAWAEGGRAFF.

The chain uses TRBV25-1 and TRBJ2-1; D is unclear. V lost 2 bases, J lost 6 bases, and 14 bases lay in between. The CDR3 totals 15 residues. Germline values: CDR1 MGHDK, CDR2 SYGVNS. In DNA form, the CDR3 reads TGTGCCAGCAGTGAAACGGCTCTAAGGCCCAATGAGCAGTTCTTC. It encodes CASSETALRPNEQFF.